The entry that follows covers one T cell receptor beta chain sequence. There is no known antigen for this receptor. Qualities for individual bases were not recorded, and no much larger clone is one base off. The sample is drawn from a study of cytomegalovirus exposure and HLA in healthy donors (dated by TCRdb to 2016 to 2017). Context from the whole study: In an earlier analysis of around 540 of the donors, around 300 Gb of sequence data and 117 million unique TCR beta sequences from about 179 million T cells were reported. The later analysis used no new phenotypic data to find candidate immune exposures, relying instead on TCR beta sequences and their occurrence across donors. HLA typing covered class I and class II loci at four-digit resolution. Across under 500 genotyped donors of the cohort, an average of approximately 240,000 unique TCR beta nucleotide sequences per donor were sequenced, and roughly a sixth of those sequences were non-productive. Every discovery cohort repertoire had been produced on one sequencing platform. In addition to the first cohort of around 670 subjects, a separate validation cohort of some 120 different subjects was used. To predict cytomegalovirus infection status, the study brought together high-throughput TCR immunosequencing, statistical association of individual TCRs with disease status, and machine learning. A later analysis re-examined previously published TCR beta repertoires from about 700 donors and added high-resolution HLA genotyping to investigate patterns of TCR occurrence. Because of strong linkage in the cohort, roughly five DR-DQ haplotypes were treated as single units for association and clustering. The T cell repertoires of around 670 subjects were profiled by immunosequencing and related to cytomegalovirus serostatus. The genetic ancestry cluster associated with self-reported Caucasian donors included 80% to 90% of the roughly 360 genotyped donors. An early release that covered 500 to 800 HLA-typed donors contained approximately 300 gigabases of sequencing data and about 93 million unique TCR sequences. Typing coverage varied by locus: roughly 620-640 donors for A, B, C, DRB1 and DQB1; about 520 for DQA1; over 600 for DPA1; 450 to 480 for DPB1. An earlier analysis of nearly 600 of the donors applied high-throughput TCR beta sequencing to assess whether each TCR beta V gene segment acted as functional or pseudogenic. The study aimed to test whether signatures of past pathogen exposure could be identified by cataloging public T cell receptors. A later genetic analysis took genome-wide SNP genotypes for about 55% of the 666 donors and used that subset as a discovery cohort. Donor age, sex, ethnicity and CMV serostatus were compiled alongside the repertoire data. Points the paper makes about the study in general: A later analysis associated 15,000 or so TCR beta sequences with specific HLA alleles at a false discovery rate of 0.05. The classifier was reported to diagnose cytomegalovirus status with high specificity and sensitivity in both the original and validation cohorts. Sequencing depth was assumed to be roughly uniform across donors in the presence/absence analyses, though that assumption may not hold. In a later genetic analysis, fewer N-insertions in productive TCRs were reported among donors in an Asian-associated ancestry cluster than the roughly 700-donor mean. Linkage disequilibrium might explain the correlated functional status among segregating V segments, but an unknown experimental factor could not be ruled out. In the study, 150 to 200 TCR beta chains were listed as associated with cytomegalovirus. CMV serostatus was the only immune exposure information available for the cohort. It was suggested by the authors that the approach could potentially be generalized to other disease states and immunological phenotypes. Compared with equally common non-associated chains, HLA-associated TCR beta chains in a later analysis were more clonally expanded and had lower generation probabilities. In this cohort, only TCR beta chains were sequenced, and detectable features were limited by the absence of alpha or paired-chain data. HLA typing was unavailable for some donors at each locus, so association tests used only the typed subset. An earlier analysis of several hundred of the donors showed that most TCR beta V segments appeared in productive rearrangements either about 90% or about 30% of the time, which broadly matched IMGT annotations. Some IMGT-functional V segments, including TRBV6-2 and TRBV6-3, could not be distinguished by the 87-base-pair reads and were therefore excluded. According to a later analysis, TCR association rates differed among HLA loci, with DRB1 alleles showing the most associated TCRs and HLA-C alleles showing the fewest. A further reported finding was that TCR beta sequences accurately predicted the HLA-A and HLA-B alleles for most subjects in the first cohort. A group of highly shared sequence variants was considered likely to be a technical artifact of the sequencing pipeline. The earlier analysis of approximately 590 of the donors excluded seventeen rarely observed V segments, including chromosome 9 orphons, because counts were too low. In a later genetic analysis, a missense DCLRE1C variant was associated with V-gene and J-gene trimming of TCR beta chains, and the association was replicated in an independent cohort. A later analysis reported that several top co-occurrence clusters appeared linked to parvovirus B19, influenza, CMV and Epstein-Barr virus. Most TCR sequences were observed very rarely across donors, whereas some public TCRs were present in many individuals. In vitro tests confirmed that three of the cytomegalovirus-associated TCR beta chains recognize cytomegalovirus antigens. In a later analysis, most CMV-associated TCR beta chains were found to appear HLA-restricted, with HLA associations seemingly driven largely by CMV exposure. Assigning TCR associations to individual alleles was difficult when HLA alleles, especially DR and DQ, strongly co-occurred.

The library was built by means of the immunoSEQ multiplex PCR assay. For the multiplex PCR, a mixture combining 60 forward primers for TCR Vbeta segments and 13 reverse primers for TCR Jbeta segments was used. Amplification of the CDR3 region of rearranged TCR beta genes was performed with a multiplex PCR assay on genomic DNA. On the Illumina HiSeq System, the amplified TCR beta libraries were sequenced as 87-base-pair reads. Per the source publication's procedure: A later analysis counted about 82 million unique TCR beta chains across the 550 to 750 repertoires, and around 9.9 million of these chains were shared by at least two donors. Raw reads were error-corrected and collapsed into unique sequences with a nearest-neighbor algorithm that merged closely related sequences to remove PCR and sequencing errors. Alignment of CDR3 sequences to IMGT reference sequences was used to assign V, D and J gene segments. For a sequence to be retained, at least a six-nucleotide match to both a V gene segment and a J gene segment was required. A rearrangement counted as productive if the CDR3 had no stop codons and remained in frame with V and J, and every other rearrangement counted as non-productive. Following IMGT convention, CDR3 was defined as the stretch from the second conserved V-encoded cysteine to the conserved J-encoded phenylalanine. In an earlier analysis of 500 to 650 of the donors, sequences lacking an unambiguous match to a single V gene segment were excluded. An earlier analysis of fewer than 650 of the donors classified V segments as functional when productive rearrangements were above 56.7% and as segregating when the standard deviation between donors was above 5%. A statistical classification framework was built for diagnosing cytomegalovirus status from the catalog of TCR beta chain sequences. A later analysis assigned V and J genes by comparing TCR nucleotide sequences with IMGT/GENE-DB human TR gene sequences. The TCRdist pipeline was used in a later analysis to assign CDR3 sequences and most-parsimonious VDJ recombination scenarios. In a later analysis, each TCR beta chain was defined by its CDR3 amino acid sequence together with its V-gene family, and reads without a unique V-gene family were excluded. A later analysis removed 500 to 650 highly shared, low-generation-probability nucleotide sequences to deal with suspected cross-contamination and a sequencing artifact. In a later analysis, a clonal expansion index was calculated for each public chain from normalized within-repertoire ranks of inferred template counts. In a later analysis, generation probabilities were computed with a VDJ recombination model fitted to out-of-frame rearrangements, and the resulting probabilities were checked against IGoR. A later analysis scored TCR-TCR, TCR-HLA and TCR-CMV co-occurrence with hypergeometric tests, applying a repertoire-size bias correction to TCR pairs. A later analysis estimated false discovery rates by permuting HLA or CMV assignments 20 times. In a later analysis, co-occurring TCRs were grouped with DBSCAN, and TCRdist sequence similarity was added when clustering was performed within HLA-allele-positive subsets. Co-occurrence clustering excluded repertoires with fewer than 30,000 or more than 120,000 public chains, plus five with anomalous nucleotide sharing. The table comes from immuneACCESS by way of TCRdb, which keeps in-frame sequences with V and J called. Part of the clones is missing from these tables; in studies checked, under half for an unresolved V gene and the rest for unknown reasons. That table is the source of V, J and clone size, and D and trimming were worked out from the DNA. Present in this sample are 210,000 or so clones, about 80% of which were seen just once. Jointly, the top ten make up 0.55% to 0.7% of the sample.

In total, 666 healthy bone marrow donors made up the cohort. At the time of sampling, all cohort members were nominally healthy, though unrecorded immune exposures were likely present. The donor was CMV seronegative and was included in the group of over 300 seronegative cohort members. A peripheral blood sample was collected from each donor, and TCR beta sequencing was performed on peripheral blood mononuclear cells. Genomic DNA was extracted from the blood cell samples with the Qiagen DNeasy Blood Extraction Kit. Per the germline V gene (reference sequence), MNHNY is the CDR1 and SVGAGI is the CDR2. The CDR3 has 15 amino acids, counting the end cysteine and phenylalanine. Only CDR3 DNA remains: 45 bases, in frame from the first base.

Recombination connected TRBV6-6 to TRBJ2-5, and 7 junctional nucleotides match TRBD1. The tail of the sequence fits TRBJ2-7 better, so the J call may be wrong. Input material: PBMCs. This receptor was taken from a woman between 40 and 50 years old in good health and CMV-seronegative. The nucleotides are TGTGCCAGCAGTTACTCGGGCCAGGGGGCCTACGAGCAGTACTTC. This translates into CASSYSGQGAYEQYF.